The present TCR beta chain was sequenced within a study of shared clonotypes between healthy human individuals. About the study: The cohort had two women and a few men, ages 18 to 49.

Selected positively for CCR7 and CD45RO-negative, naive CD8 cells excluded terminally differentiated effector memory CD45RA+ cells. Nashville, Tennessee was home to all donors, each a Caucasian adult. The table came from immunoSEQ multiplex PCR; TCRdb's copy has only in-frame clones and leaves some out. The sample comprises some 2.1 million clones, 93% of which are singletons, and about 1.6% rests with the top ten. V dropped 5 bases and J dropped 3 bases, with 14 bases sitting between them. Looked up from germline, CDR1 is MDHEN and CDR2 is SYDVKM. The CDR3 is 15 amino acids. Study outcomes and limitations: The authors expected sequencing depth to affect clonotype sharing among donors. Generally, estimated richness proved larger in naive subsets than it did in memory subsets.

This clone was observed a few times. Its specificity is unknown. The sequenced sample consisted of naive CD8+ T cells from PBMCs. The TCR comes from a man younger than 30 in good health. Some clones in this sample may be carry-over from other donors' samples. This chain links TRBV28 with TRBJ1-5, with D perhaps TRBD1 (5 bases). CDR3 nucleotide sequence: TGTGCCAGCAGTCCAGACAGAACTCCCAATCAGCCCCAGCATTTT. Translation: CASSPDRTPNQPQHF.